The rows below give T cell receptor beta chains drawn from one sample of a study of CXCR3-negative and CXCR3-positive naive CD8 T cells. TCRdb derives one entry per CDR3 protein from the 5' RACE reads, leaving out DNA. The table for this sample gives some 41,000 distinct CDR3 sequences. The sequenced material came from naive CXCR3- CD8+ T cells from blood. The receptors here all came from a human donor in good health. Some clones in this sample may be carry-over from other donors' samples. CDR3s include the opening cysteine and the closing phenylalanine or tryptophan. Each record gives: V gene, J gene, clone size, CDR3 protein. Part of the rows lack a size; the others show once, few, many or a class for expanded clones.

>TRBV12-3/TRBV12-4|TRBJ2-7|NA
CARTAGDRNLPYEQYF
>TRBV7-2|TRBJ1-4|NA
CASSLVAIQAGINEKLFF
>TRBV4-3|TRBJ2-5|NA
CASSQDQTEETQYF
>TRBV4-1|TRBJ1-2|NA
CASSPGEGYGYTF
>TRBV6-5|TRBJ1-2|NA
CASSTTGVKTF
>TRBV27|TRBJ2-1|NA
CASSLRLAESSYNEQFF
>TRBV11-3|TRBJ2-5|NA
CASSLGLGSRQETQYF
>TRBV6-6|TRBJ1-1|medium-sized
CASSTRAPEAFF
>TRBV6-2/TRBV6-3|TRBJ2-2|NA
CASSWTNTGELFF
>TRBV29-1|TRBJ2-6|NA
CSVEPSGTTVLTF
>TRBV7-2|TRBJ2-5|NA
CASSWDLGRETQYF
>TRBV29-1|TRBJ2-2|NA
CSVVLHTGELFF
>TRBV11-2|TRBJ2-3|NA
CASSSLPTDTDTQYF
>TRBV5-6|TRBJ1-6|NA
CASSLTVNSYNSPLHF
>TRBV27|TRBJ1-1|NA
CASSQGDTEAFF
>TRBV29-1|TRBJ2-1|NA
CSVDVAGGDNEQFF
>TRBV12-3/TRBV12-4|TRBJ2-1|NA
CASSLIGLSCNEQFF
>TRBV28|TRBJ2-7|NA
CASSLQGSPSDEQYF
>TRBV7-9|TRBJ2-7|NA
CASSWSDEQYF
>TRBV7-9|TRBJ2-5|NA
CASRPDRVLETQYF
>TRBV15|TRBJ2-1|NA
CATSRGRWSSGSMAYNEQFF
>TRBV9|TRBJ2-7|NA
CASSPWDRTHEQYF
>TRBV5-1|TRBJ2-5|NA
CASSLDPITGLETQYF
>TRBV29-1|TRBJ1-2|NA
CSAGSPANYGYTF
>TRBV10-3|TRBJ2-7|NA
CAIRMTDSYEQYF
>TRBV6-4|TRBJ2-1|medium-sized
CASSVSSEYNEQFF
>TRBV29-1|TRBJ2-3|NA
CSVTSGAALADTQYF
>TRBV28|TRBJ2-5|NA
CASSSGLSKGETQYF
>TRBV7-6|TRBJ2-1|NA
CASSLVPGLAGGHSYNEQFF
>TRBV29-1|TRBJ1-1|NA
CSVDNRGSTEAFF
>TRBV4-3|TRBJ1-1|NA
CASSQFVTGGTEAFF
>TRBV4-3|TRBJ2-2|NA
CASSQDPAGVSHGELFF
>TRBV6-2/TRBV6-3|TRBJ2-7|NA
CASSPTYYEQYF
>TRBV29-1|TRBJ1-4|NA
CSVEEPGAATNEKLFF
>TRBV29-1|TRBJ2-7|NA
CSVEDPGRSYEQYF
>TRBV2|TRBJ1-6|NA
CASSEVGSPLHF
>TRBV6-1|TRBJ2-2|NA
CASSDPGLARTGELFF
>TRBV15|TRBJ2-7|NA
CATSSYSAYEQYF
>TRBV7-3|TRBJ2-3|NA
CASRVGGQDTQYF
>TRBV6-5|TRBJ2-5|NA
CASSRTGDRTQYF
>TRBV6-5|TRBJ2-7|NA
CASSYSSRANEQYF
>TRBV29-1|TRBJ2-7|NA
CSVVGGEFGEQYF
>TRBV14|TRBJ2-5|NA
CASSQNAQETQYF
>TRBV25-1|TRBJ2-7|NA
CASSDPSDTTYEQYF
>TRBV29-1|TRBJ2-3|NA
CSVEREGAVPTDTQYF
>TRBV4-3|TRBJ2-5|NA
CASSQDRLVWETQYF
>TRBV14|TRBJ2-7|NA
CASSQDRGGSEQYF